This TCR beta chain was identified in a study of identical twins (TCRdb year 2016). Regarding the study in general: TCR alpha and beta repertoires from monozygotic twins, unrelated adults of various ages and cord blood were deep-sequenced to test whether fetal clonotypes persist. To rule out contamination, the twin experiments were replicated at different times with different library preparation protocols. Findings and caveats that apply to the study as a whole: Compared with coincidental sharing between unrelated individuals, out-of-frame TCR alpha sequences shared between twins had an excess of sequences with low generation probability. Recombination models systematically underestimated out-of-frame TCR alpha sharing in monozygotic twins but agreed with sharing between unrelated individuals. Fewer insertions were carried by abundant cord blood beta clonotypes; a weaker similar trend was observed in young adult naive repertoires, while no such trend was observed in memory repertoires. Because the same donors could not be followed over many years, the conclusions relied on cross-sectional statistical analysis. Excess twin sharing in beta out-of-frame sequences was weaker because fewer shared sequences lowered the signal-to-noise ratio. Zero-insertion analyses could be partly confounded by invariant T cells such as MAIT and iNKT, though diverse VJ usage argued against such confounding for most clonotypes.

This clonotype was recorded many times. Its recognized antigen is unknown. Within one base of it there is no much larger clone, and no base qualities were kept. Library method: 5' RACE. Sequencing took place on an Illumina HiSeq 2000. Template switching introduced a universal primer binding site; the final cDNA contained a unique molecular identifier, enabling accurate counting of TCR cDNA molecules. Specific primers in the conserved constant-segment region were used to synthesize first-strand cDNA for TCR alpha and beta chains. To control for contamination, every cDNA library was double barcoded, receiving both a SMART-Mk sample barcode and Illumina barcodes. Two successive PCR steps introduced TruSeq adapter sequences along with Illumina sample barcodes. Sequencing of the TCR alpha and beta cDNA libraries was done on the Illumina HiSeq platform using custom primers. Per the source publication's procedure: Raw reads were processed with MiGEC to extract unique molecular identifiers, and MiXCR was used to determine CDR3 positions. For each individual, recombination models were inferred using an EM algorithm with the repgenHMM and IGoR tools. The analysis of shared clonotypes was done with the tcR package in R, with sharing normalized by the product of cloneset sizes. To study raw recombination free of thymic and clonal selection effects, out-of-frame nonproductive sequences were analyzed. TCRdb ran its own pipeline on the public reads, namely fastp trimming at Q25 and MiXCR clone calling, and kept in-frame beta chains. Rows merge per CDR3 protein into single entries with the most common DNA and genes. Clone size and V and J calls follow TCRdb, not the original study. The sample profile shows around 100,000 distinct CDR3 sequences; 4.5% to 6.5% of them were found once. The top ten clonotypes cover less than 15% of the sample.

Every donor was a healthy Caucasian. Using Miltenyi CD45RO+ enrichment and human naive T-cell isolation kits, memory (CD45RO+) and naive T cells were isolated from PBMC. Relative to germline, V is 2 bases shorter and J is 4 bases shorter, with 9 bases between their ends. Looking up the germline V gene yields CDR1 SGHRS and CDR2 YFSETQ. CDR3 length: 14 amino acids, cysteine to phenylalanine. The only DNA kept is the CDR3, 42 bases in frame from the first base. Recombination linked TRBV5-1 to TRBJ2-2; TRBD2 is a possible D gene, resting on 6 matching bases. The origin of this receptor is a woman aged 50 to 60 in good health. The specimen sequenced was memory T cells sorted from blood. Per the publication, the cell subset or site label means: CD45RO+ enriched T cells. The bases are TGCGCCAGCAGCTTAAATAGCGGCACCGGGGAGCTGTTTTTT. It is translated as CASSLNSGTGELFF.